This is a list of T cell receptor beta chains from one sample in a study of regulatory and conventional T cells in RAG deficiency. Clones were read by immunoSEQ multiplex PCR, and TCRdb kept only the in-frame ones, dropping some. In the table there are approximately 21,000 clones, 95% to 97% of which are singletons. These same records also appear under a second study, on regulatory T cells.

Input material: CD25- CD4+ T cells sorted from blood. These TCRs come from a human donor in good health. Each CDR3 is given with its conserved first and last residue. A D gene is named only where the DNA matches it firmly. Clone size is given for some rows only: seen once, a few or many times, or a class if the clone is expanded.

size,J,V,length,D,DNA,CDR3
few,TRBJ2-4,TRBV10-2,14,TRBD1,TGCGCCAGCAGCGAACAGGGGCAGTTAAACATTCAGTACTTC,CASSEQGQLNIQYF
NA,TRBJ2-2,TRBV18,18,TRBD2,TGTGCCAGCTCACCACCGACTGGACTAGCGGGGGGCACCGGGGAGCTGTTTTTT,CASSPPTGLAGGTGELFF
NA,TRBJ2-2,TRBV7-9,19,TRBD2,TGTGCCAGCAGCTTCCCTCGGGCTAGCGGGGGGGCGAACACCGGGGAGCTGTTTTTT,CASSFPRASGGANTGELFF
NA,TRBJ2-7,TRBV4-1,16,TRBD1,TGCGCCAGCAGCCCCGGACAGGGGGCGGTAAATTACGAGCAGTACTTC,CASSPGQGAVNYEQYF
NA,TRBJ2-2,TRBV9,16,TRBD2,TGTGCCAGCAGCGTAAATAGCGGGGGGAACACCGGGGAGCTGTTTTTT,CASSVNSGGNTGELFF
few,TRBJ2-3,TRBV7-9,14,NA,TGTGCCAGCAGCTTAGCGGCAGTTACAGATACGCAGTATTTT,CASSLAAVTDTQYF
NA,TRBJ1-6,TRBV6-5,15,TRBD1,TGTGCCAGCAGTTACTCGGCAGGGGGAAGTTCACCCCTCCACTTT,CASSYSAGGSSPLHF
NA,TRBJ2-7,TRBV7-3,13,TRBD2,TGTGCCAGCAGCTACGGGGGGGGCCGGGAGCAGTACTTC,CASSYGGGREQYF
NA,TRBJ2-7,TRBV18,16,TRBD1,TGTGCCAGCTCACCAGATGGATGGGACAGGGACTACGAGCAGTACTTC,CASSPDGWDRDYEQYF
NA,TRBJ2-3,TRBV10-3,15,NA,TGTGCCATCAGTGATGGGCGGGGAATCACAGATACGCAGTATTTT,CAISDGRGITDTQYF
once,TRBJ1-3,TRBV5-5,15,NA,TGTGCCAGCAGCTTGGGTACGAGCTCTGGAAACACCATATATTTT,CASSLGTSSGNTIYF
NA,TRBJ1-1,TRBV5-6,16,NA,TGTGCCAGCAGCTTGGCCCCAGGGGTAATCAACACTGAAGCTTTCTTT,CASSLAPGVINTEAFF
NA,TRBJ1-2,TRBV11-2,15,TRBD1,TGTGCCAGCAGCACCCAATACAGGGGTTTGCATGGCTACACCTTC,CASSTQYRGLHGYTF
NA,TRBJ1-6,TRBV18,14,TRBD1,TGTGCCAGCTCACCACCGACAGGGGGTAAACCCCTCCACTTT,CASSPPTGGKPLHF
NA,TRBJ1-6,TRBV7-9,14,TRBD1,TGTGCCAGCAGCTCCACAGGGGATAATTCACCCCTCCACTTT,CASSSTGDNSPLHF
NA,TRBJ2-7,TRBV7-2,17,TRBD1,TGTGCCAGCAGCTCACACTTCGGACAGGACGGCAGGAACGAGCAGTACTTC,CASSSHFGQDGRNEQYF
few,TRBJ1-6,TRBV5-6,18,NA,TGTGCCAGCAGCTCGCCCAAGTCTCAGGGGACCTATAATTCACCCCTCCACTTT,CASSSPKSQGTYNSPLHF
NA,TRBJ2-7,TRBV5-6,16,TRBD1,TGTGCCAGCAGCTCCGAACAGGGGCAGATGTCCTACGAGCAGTACTTC,CASSSEQGQMSYEQYF
NA,TRBJ1-3,TRBV5-4,14,TRBD1,TGTGCCAGCAGCCGACAGGGGTCTGGAAACACCATATATTTT,CASSRQGSGNTIYF
NA,TRBJ2-7,TRBV15,15,TRBD1,TGTGCCACCAGCGTTGGACAGGTGGTGTCCTACGAGCAGTACTTC,CATSVGQVVSYEQYF
NA,TRBJ1-3,TRBV2,13,TRBD1,TGTGCCAGCGAGACAGGGTTCTCGAACACCATATATTTT,CASETGFSNTIYF
NA,TRBJ1-2,TRBV11-2,14,NA,TGTGCCAGCAGCTTGGACAGTGGGAACTATGGCTACACCTTC,CASSLDSGNYGYTF
NA,TRBJ2-5,TRBV2,11,NA,TGTGCCAGTACACCACAAGAGACCCAGTACTTC,CASTPQETQYF
once,TRBJ2-3,TRBV28,14,NA,TGTGCCAGCAGTTTATGGGAGGTAGGAGATACGCAGTATTTT,CASSLWEVGDTQYF
NA,TRBJ2-3,TRBV5-1,16,TRBD2,TGCGCCAGCAGCTTGCTAGCGGGGCCCGATCCAGATACGCAGTATTTT,CASSLLAGPDPDTQYF
NA,TRBJ2-1,TRBV7-9,15,TRBD1,TGTGCCAGCAGCACCGGGACAGGGGGCAACAATGAGCAGTTCTTC,CASSTGTGGNNEQFF
NA,TRBJ2-5,TRBV21-1,17,NA,TGTGCCACCGAGGTAACGCTGGTCCGGTGGTGTGCAGAGACCCAGTACTTC,CATEVTLVRWCAETQYF
NA,TRBJ2-3,TRBV9,15,NA,TGTGCCAGCAGCGTAGGCCTGGGCTACACCCATACGCAGTATTTT,CASSVGLGYTHTQYF
NA,TRBJ1-1,TRBV10-2,13,NA,TGCGCCAGCAGTCGTGGCAGGTTGACTGAAGCTTTCTTT,CASSRGRLTEAFF
NA,TRBJ2-5,TRBV28,14,TRBD2,TGTGCCAGCAGTTTCCGGGCGGGGGTGGAGACCCAGTACTTC,CASSFRAGVETQYF
NA,TRBJ1-6,TRBV10-2,14,TRBD1,TGCGCCAGCAGTGTCGGGACAGGCAATTCCCCCCTCCACTTT,CASSVGTGNSPLHF
once,TRBJ2-2,TRBV5-1,15,TRBD2,TGCGCCAGCAGCACGACTAGCGAGAACACCGGGGAGCTGTTTTTT,CASSTTSENTGELFF
NA,TRBJ2-7,TRBV30,12,NA,TGTGCCTGGAGTACACAGGGCAACGAGCAGTACTTC,CAWSTQGNEQYF
NA,TRBJ1-1,TRBV5-1,15,TRBD1,TGCGCCAGCAAAAAGGGGACAGCTGAGAACACTGAAGCTTTCTTT,CASKKGTAENTEAFF
NA,TRBJ1-6,TRBV6-6,16,TRBD1,TGTGCCAGCAGGCCAACAGGGGGCAAGGATAATTCACCCCTCCACTTT,CASRPTGGKDNSPLHF